This T cell receptor (beta chain) emerged from a study of chemoradiotherapy in HPV16-positive cancers. Study observations and caveats: Candidate HPV-specific clones and E7-related TCR motifs grew in tumor during treatment.

Here immunoSEQ multiplex PCR was the method, and the copy in TCRdb shows in-frame clones only, minus some. The sample includes 2,800 or so clones, 85% of them seen just once. A note on this clone: The antigen is not known.

CDR3 size: 15 residues. Germline V CDR1 and CDR2: SGHRS, YFSETQ. Germline trimming cut 4 bases from V and 5 bases from J; bases unmatched to any gene: 6. This TCR derives from a human donor with HPV-associated anogenital cancer. V is TRBV5-1 and J is TRBJ2-5; 12 positions match TRBD1. The sample was blood, taken from a patient who underwent chemoradiotherapy. The CDR3 nucleotides read TGCGCCAGCAGCCCTGGGGACAGGGGGCAGGAGACCCAGTACTTC. Its protein product is CASSPGDRGQETQYF.